The 2 T cell receptor beta chains below were found in one sample sequenced in a study of T cells in Graves' hyperthyroidism and ophthalmopathy (dated by TCRdb to the late 2010s). The library was prepared using multiplex PCR. Sequencing relied on an Illumina HiSeq 2000. TCR beta CDR3 regions were amplified from RNA transcripts. For the first round of RT-PCR on the TCR CDR3, the HTBI primer set was used together with the Qiagen OneStep RT-PCR kit. TCRdb handled the public reads itself, with Q25 trimming in fastp and clone calling in MiXCR, and kept productive beta chains. Rows are combined by CDR3 protein, so each entry shows the most common genes and DNA. This sample comprises approximately 600,000 distinct CDR3 sequences, roughly 16% of them detected only once. The top ten hold around 4% of the sample. The sequenced sample was blood. Receptor source: a woman aged 30 to 39 with Graves' hyperthyroidism.

The table lists this clonotype with a count of one. The chain employs TRBV5-6 and TRBJ2-3; possibly TRBD1 or TRBD2 for D (5 bases each). The CDR3 consists of 13 residues. Trimming took off 5 bases at V and 10 bases at J, with 17 bases between the two ends. The V gene's germline CDR1 is SGHDT and CDR2 YYEEEE. The CDR3 sequence: CASRSGPLRAQYF. CDR3 DNA sequence: TGTGCCAGCAGGTCGGGACCCCTGAGGGCGCAGTATTTT.

This clonotype was seen ten or more times. The CDR3 sequence: CASSGQALDTQYF. The CDR3, as DNA: TGTGCCAGCAGTGGACAGGCCCTGGATACGCAGTATTTT. The V gene is TRBV2, the J gene TRBJ2-3; tentative D call: TRBD1 (6 bases). The V end lost 4 bases, the J end lost 6 bases, and 11 bases lay between the germline ends. The germline V gene has CDR1 SNHLY and CDR2 FYNNEI. The CDR3 has 13 residues.